These 27 T cell receptor beta chains originate from one sample sequenced in a study of OX40 agonist ivuxolimab in advanced cancers. The table came from immunoSEQ multiplex PCR; TCRdb's copy has only in-frame clones and leaves some out. The top ten clones hold less than 90% of a sample with a few thousand clones, less than 85% of them seen once. This sample comprised CD4+ or CD8+ T cells sorted from blood, obtained in a trial of the OX40 agonist ivuxolimab. The receptors here all came from an adult with an advanced solid tumor such as melanoma, head and neck, liver or kidney cancer.

This clone was seen just once. The V call is TRBV7-2, the J call TRBJ1-2; perhaps TRBD1 as D (5 bases). CDR3 length: 15 amino acids. Germline loops: CDR1 SGHTA, CDR2 FQGNSA. Between the trimmed V and J ends, which lost 5 bases and 4 bases, there was a span of 17 bases. Here the CDR3 reads CASSPTPDTLYGYTF. The DNA of the CDR3 is TGTGCCAGCAGCCCTACACCGGACACACTCTATGGCTACACCTTC. Full variable domain (missing parts from reference TRBV7-2 and TRBJ1-2): GAGVSQSPSNKVTEKGKDVELRCDPISGHTALYWYRQSLGQGLEFLIYFQGNSAPDKSGLPSDRFSAERTGGSVSTLTIQRTQQEDSAVYLCASSPTPDTLYGYTFGSGTRLTVV.

The chain is built from TRBV6-1 and TRBJ2-6, with 7 bases that match TRBD2. This CDR3 has 17 amino acids. CDR1 MNHNS and CDR2 SASEGT come from the germline V gene. V trimming: 4 bases; J trimming: 0 bases; junction bases outside the gene matches: 6. The CDR3 DNA follows: TGTGCCAGCAGTGGGTCGGGGGGTAGCTCTGGGGCCAACGTCCTGACTTTC. Its protein is CASSGSGGSSGANVLTF.

Judged by abundance, this clone is medium-sized. This sequence joins TRBV4-3 and TRBJ2-1, with 12 bases lining up with TRBD2. Germline-derived CDR1 and CDR2 are LGHNA and YSLEER. The ends lost 5 bases at V and 5 bases at J; junction bases unmatched: 4. The CDR3 contains 15 residues. The DNA of the CDR3 is TGCGCCAGCAGCTATCTAGCGGGGGGGAACAATGAGCAGTTCTTC. Its translation is CASSYLAGGNNEQFF.

Regarding this clone: Germline and junction disagree at one end, which may indicate a read error. The chain uses TRBV5-3 and TRBJ1-2; D is undetermined. TRBV5-3 is an open reading frame whose function is uncertain. CDR3 length: 14 residues. The CDR3 reads CASSLRASDYGYTF. The CDR3 nucleotides are TGTGCCAGCAGCTTACGGGCGTCTGACTATGGCTACACCTTC.

The chain carries TRBV10-3 and TRBJ2-1; 11 bases agree with TRBD1. After removal of 9 bases from V and 9 bases from J, the junction contained 4 bases not matched to a gene. Germline V gene lookup returns CDR1 ENHRY and CDR2 SYGVKD. The length of the CDR3 is 12 residues. CDR3 region: CAMGQGEGEQFF. The CDR3 DNA reads as TGTGCCATGGGACAGGGGGAAGGTGAGCAGTTCTTC.

The V and J genes are TRBV28 and TRBJ2-7; 9 nucleotides align to TRBD1. This CDR3 has 15 amino acids. Germline CDR1 reads MDHEN; CDR2 reads SYDVKM. J lost 2 bases, V lost 3 bases, and 5 bases had no gene match. The CDR3 nucleotides are TGTGCCAGCAGTTTGTGGGACAGGGACCCCTACGAGCAGTACTTC. Protein product: CASSLWDRDPYEQYF.

The chain combines TRBV6-5 with TRBJ2-1; TRBD2 matches 10 bases. The CDR3 totals 16 residues. Germline trimming cut 4 bases from V and 4 bases from J; bases unmatched to any gene: 7. CDR1 MNHEY and CDR2 SVGAGI come from the germline V gene. This chain's CDR3 is CASSSGGSGGYNEQFF. The CDR3 DNA reads as TGTGCCAGCAGTTCGGGAGGTAGCGGGGGGTACAATGAGCAGTTCTTC.

The chain carries TRBV9 and TRBJ2-1; D possibly corresponds to TRBD2 (5 bases). CDR1 SGDLS and CDR2 YYNGEE come from the germline V gene. V lost 1 base, J lost 2 bases, and 13 bases lay in between. The CDR3 totals 16 residues. The CDR3 loop is CASSVRSGEAYNEQFF. The CDR3 region has the DNA TGTGCCAGCAGCGTAAGATCCGGGGAAGCCTACAATGAGCAGTTCTTC.

This chain joins TRBV27 and TRBJ2-1, with 10 bases lining up with TRBD1. The CDR3 has 15 amino acids. Germline V gene sequence: CDR1 MNHEY, CDR2 SMNVEV (reference sequence). The ends lost 5 bases at V and 10 bases at J; junction bases unmatched: 11. The CDR3: CASSLGRTGGIEQFF. The CDR3 DNA follows: TGTGCCAGCAGTCTAGGGCGGACAGGGGGTATAGAGCAGTTCTTC.

The V and J genes are TRBV2 and TRBJ1-5; D is uncertain. Germline CDR1 is SNHLY and CDR2 is FYNNEI. The CDR3 is made up of 15 amino acids. Trimming took off 1 base at V and 0 bases at J, with 7 bases between the two ends. CDR3 in DNA: TGTGCCAGCAGTGAAGACGGCTATAGCAATCAGCCCCAGCATTTT. Protein sequence: CASSEDGYSNQPQHF.

This rearrangement joins TRBV4-2 to TRBJ1-5, with 7 bases fitting TRBD1. Per the germline V gene, CDR1 is LGHNA and CDR2 is YNFKEQ. The V and J ends lost 1 base and 1 base, in that order; junction bases with no gene match: 10. CDR3 length: 18 residues. CDR3 amino acids: CASSQVETGPGSNQPQHF. CDR3 DNA sequence: TGTGCCAGCAGCCAAGTCGAGACAGGGCCGGGGAGCAATCAGCCCCAGCATTTT.

V usage is TRBV27 and J usage is TRBJ2-1; 15 nucleotides align to TRBD2. This CDR3 comprises 15 residues. The V gene end was trimmed by 7 bases and the J gene end by 10 bases; junction bases not matched to a gene: 8. Germline lookup yields CDR1 MNHEY and CDR2 SMNVEV (reference sequence). CDR3 in DNA: TGTGCCAGCACCCCGGGACTAGCGGGGGGTGGCGAGCAGTTCTTC. It codes for CASTPGLAGGGEQFF.

V usage is TRBV30 and J usage is TRBJ1-5; D is unclear. Germline V gives CDR1 GTSNPN, CDR2 SVGIG (reference sequence). This CDR3 contains 12 residues. The V end was cut by 0 bases, the J end by 9 bases, with 9 bases between. The CDR3 nucleotides are TGTGCCTGGAGTGTAGGCGCGTCGCCCCAGCATTTT. Its translation: CAWSVGASPQHF.

This clone is medium-sized. The chain combines TRBV23-1 with TRBJ1-5; 7 bases fit TRBD1. Being an ORF, TRBV23-1 has a function that is uncertain. The CDR3 has 16 residues. With 3 bases clipped from V and 7 bases from J, the junction kept 12 bases outside the gene matches. DNA for the CDR3: TGCGCCAGCAGTCATGATGACAGGGCAGAGCGGCAGCCCCAGCATTTT. Translation gives CASSHDDRAERQPQHF.

The CDR3 nucleotides are TGTGCCAGCTCACCACCTAGGGGGAACCAGCCCCAGCATTTT. This codes for CASSPPRGNQPQHF. The J gene is TRBJ1-5, the V gene TRBV18; possibly TRBD1 for D (6 bases). CDR3 length equals 14 residues. In germline, CDR1 is KGHSH, CDR2 LQKENI. V was shortened by 0 bases and J by 7 bases, with 10 bases between the two germline ends.

This clone was found once. The rearrangement uses TRBV27 and TRBJ2-6, with unresolved D. V dropped 7 bases and J dropped 0 bases, with 7 bases sitting between them. This CDR3 has 14 residues. CDR1 and CDR2 from the germline V gene are MNHEY and SMNVEV (reference sequence). CDR3 in amino acids: CASTNSSGANVLTF. The DNA for the CDR3 is TGTGCCAGCACCAATTCCTCTGGGGCCAACGTCCTGACTTTC.

The rearrangement joins TRBV27 to TRBJ1-2, with TRBD1 matching over 10 bases. The ends lost 3 bases at V and 8 bases at J; junction bases unmatched: 6. The CDR3 length is 14 residues. In germline, CDR1 is MNHEY, CDR2 SMNVEV (reference sequence). The CDR3 loop reads CASSFRDRGYGYTF. CDR3 in DNA: TGTGCCAGCAGTTTCCGGGACAGGGGATACGGCTACACCTTC.

A few counts support this clone. The chain carries TRBV11-2 and TRBJ1-1, with TRBD1 as a possible D gene (6 bases). CDR1 SGHAT and CDR2 FQNNGV come from the germline V gene. CDR3 length: 15 residues. The germline V and J ends were trimmed by 7 bases and 3 bases, with 18 bases remaining between them. The CDR3 DNA reads TGTGCCAGCAAACAACGGACAGTCGGGTACACTGAAGCTTTCTTT. This codes for CASKQRTVGYTEAFF.

The V and J genes are TRBV6-1 and TRBJ1-5, with TRBD1 identical over 9 bases. The CDR3 has 13 residues. CDR1 and CDR2 (germline): MNHNS, SASEGT. Trimming cost V 6 bases and J 8 bases; bases outside gene matches: 5. In DNA form, the CDR3 reads TGTGCCAGCAGGGAGACAGGGGGTGAGCCCCAGCATTTT. Translating gives CASRETGGEPQHF.

The rearrangement joins TRBV11-1 to TRBJ1-3; tentatively, D is TRBD1 (5 bases). This CDR3 region has 14 residues. The germline V gene has CDR1 SGHAT and CDR2 FQDESV (reference sequence). V was shortened by 7 bases and J by 5 bases, with 15 bases between the two germline ends. The CDR3 nucleotides read TGTGCCAGCACCTCCTGGGGCGAACGAAACACCATATATTTT. Translated, it gives CASTSWGERNTIYF.

The chain combines TRBV4-1 with TRBJ2-3; TRBD2 matches at 12 bases. CDR1 MGHRA and CDR2 YSYEKL come from the germline V gene. This CDR3 is built from 16 residues. V lost 4 bases to trimming and J lost 2 bases; unmatched junction nucleotides: 4. CDR3 loop: CASSRRLAGDTDTQYF. CDR3 DNA sequence: TGCGCCAGCAGCCGAAGACTAGCGGGGGACACAGATACGCAGTATTTT.

The rearrangement links TRBV7-9 to TRBJ2-7; D is unresolved. The germline V and J ends were trimmed by 3 bases and 3 bases, with 9 bases remaining between them. This CDR3 is 13 amino acids long. Germline V CDR1 and CDR2: SEHNR, FQNEAQ (reference sequence). CDR3 nucleotide sequence: TGTGCCAGCAGCTTTGGGTCCAACTACGAGCAGTACTTC. It encodes CASSFGSNYEQYF.

J is TRBJ2-1 and V is TRBV19, with D possibly being TRBD1 (6 bases). Trimming removed 7 bases from V and 6 bases from J, with 22 bases in between. The CDR3 covers 16 residues. Germline CDR1 is LNHDA and CDR2 is SQIVND (reference sequence). CDR3 amino acids: CASTPRGFEGFNEQFF. Here the CDR3 DNA reads TGTGCCAGTACTCCCAGGGGTTTTGAGGGATTCAATGAGCAGTTCTTC.

This clone is classed as large. The rearrangement joins TRBV7-2 to TRBJ2-2, with D hard to call. CDR3 length: 12 residues. The germline V gene has CDR1 SGHTA and CDR2 FQGNSA. Trimming left V 3 bases short and J 4 bases short, with 3 bases between. The CDR3 nucleotides are TGTGCCAGCAGCTTTCCCACCGGGGAGCTGTTTTTT. Residues: CASSFPTGELFF.

This clone was observed a handful of times. The chain combines TRBV7-1 with TRBJ1-2, with D hard to call. TRBV7-1 is labeled an ORF, and its function is uncertain. This CDR3 is 13 amino acids long. The ends were cut back, 5 bases at V and 6 bases at J, with 13 bases in the middle. The CDR3 region is CASSPSVVDGYTF. CDR3 in DNA: TGTGCCAGCAGCCCCAGCGTAGTCGATGGCTACACCTTC.

This clone was seen a few times. The V gene is TRBV28, the J gene TRBJ2-5; 12 bases fit TRBD1. V was clipped by 5 bases and J by 5 bases; unmatched bases: 9. This CDR3 has 16 residues. The germline CDR1 and CDR2 sequences are MDHEN and SYDVKM. CDR3 protein: CASSPGQGATSETQYF. The CDR3, as DNA: TGTGCCAGCAGTCCGGGACAGGGGGCAACTTCGGAGACCCAGTACTTC.

V and J are TRBV7-9 and TRBJ1-4, with D possibly being TRBD1 (5 bases). Germline lookup yields CDR1 SEHNR and CDR2 FQNEAQ (reference sequence). The CDR3 is made up of 16 amino acids. Trimming stripped 1 base from V and 6 bases from J, with 15 bases between. CDR3 sequence: CASSLVGEGEDEKLFF. The CDR3 DNA reads TGTGCCAGCAGCTTAGTGGGGGAGGGAGAGGATGAAAAACTGTTTTTT.